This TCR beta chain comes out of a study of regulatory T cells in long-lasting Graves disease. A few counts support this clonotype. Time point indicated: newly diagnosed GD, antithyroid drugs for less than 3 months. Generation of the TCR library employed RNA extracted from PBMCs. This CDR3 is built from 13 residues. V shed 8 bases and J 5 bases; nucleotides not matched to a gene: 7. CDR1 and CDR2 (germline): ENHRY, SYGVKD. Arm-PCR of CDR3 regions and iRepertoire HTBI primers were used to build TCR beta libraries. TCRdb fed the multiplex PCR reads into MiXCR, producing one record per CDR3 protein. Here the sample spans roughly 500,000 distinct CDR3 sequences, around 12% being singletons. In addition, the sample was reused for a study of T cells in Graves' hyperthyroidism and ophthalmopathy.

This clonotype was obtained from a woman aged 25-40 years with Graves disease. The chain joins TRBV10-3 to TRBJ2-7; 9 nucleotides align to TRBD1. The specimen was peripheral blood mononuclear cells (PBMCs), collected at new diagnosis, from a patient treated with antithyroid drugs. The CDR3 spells CAIGTGIRDEQYF. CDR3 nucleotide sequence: TGTGCCATCGGGACAGGGATAAGGGACGAGCAGTACTTC.